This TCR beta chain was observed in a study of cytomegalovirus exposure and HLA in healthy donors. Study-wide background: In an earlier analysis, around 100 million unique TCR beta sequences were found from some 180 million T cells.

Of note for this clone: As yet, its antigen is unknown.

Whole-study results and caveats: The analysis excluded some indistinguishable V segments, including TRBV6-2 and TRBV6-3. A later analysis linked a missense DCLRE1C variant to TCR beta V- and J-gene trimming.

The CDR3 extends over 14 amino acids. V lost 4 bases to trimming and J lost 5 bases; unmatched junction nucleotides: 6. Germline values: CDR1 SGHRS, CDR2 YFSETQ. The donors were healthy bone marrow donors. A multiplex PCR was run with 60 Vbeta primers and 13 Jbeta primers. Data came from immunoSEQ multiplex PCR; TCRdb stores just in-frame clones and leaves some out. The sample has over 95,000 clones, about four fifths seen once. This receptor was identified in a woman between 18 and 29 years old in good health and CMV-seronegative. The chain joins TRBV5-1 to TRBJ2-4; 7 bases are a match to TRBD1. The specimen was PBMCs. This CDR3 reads CASSVRDRENIQYF. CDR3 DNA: TGCGCCAGCAGCGTAAGGGACAGAGAAAACATTCAGTACTTC.